This T cell receptor beta chain was sequenced in a study of blood T cells in healthy people across ages. Whole-study results and caveats: Underestimates were what the diversity estimates from one million T cells were considered to be. Higher diversity, along with more naive CD4+ cells, distinguished long-lived donors from aged donors.

Only a few counts were recorded for this clonotype. Its antigen is currently unknown. Each of the donors had 9 to 10 milliliters of peripheral blood drawn into EDTA-treated Vacutainer tubes. PCR was performed a second time for 7 to 11 cycles using a sample-barcoded 5' primer and a J-beta primer mix. A tag from a template-switch adaptor with 12 random nucleotides marked each cDNA molecule. TCRdb re-derived calls from the 5' RACE reads in MiXCR, one entry per CDR3 protein. The repertoire holds 700,000 or so distinct CDR3 sequences, with about 43% as singletons. V was clipped by 7 bases and J by 0 bases, with 19 bases between them. This CDR3 is 16 amino acids long. The germline CDR1 and CDR2 sequences are DFQATT and SNEGSKA (reference sequence).

The genes are TRBV20-1 and TRBJ2-4; D is possibly TRBD2 (6 bases). Material for sequencing was blood. This sequence originates from a man older than 75 in good health. CDR3 residues: CSVGGRDFQAKNIQYF. The CDR3 DNA sequence: TGCAGTGTTGGAGGTCGGGACTTCCAAGCCAAAAACATTCAGTACTTC.